These 27 T cell receptor beta chains were all obtained from the same sample, sequenced in a study of blood T cell repertoires in COVID-19. Sequenced by immunoSEQ multiplex PCR; TCRdb stores in-frame clones only, minus some. The data hold approximately 70,000 clones, with about 88% observed a single time. Sequenced input: peripheral blood. These receptor sequences come from a human donor in a cohort sampled during active COVID-19.

The chain has TRBV10-3 and TRBJ1-1; D call uncertain. CDR3 length equals 13 residues. Germline-derived CDR1 and CDR2 are ENHRY and SYGVKD. Trimming shortened V by 1 base and J by 1 base, and 4 bases separated the two germline ends. CDR3 in amino acids: CAISEFGNTEAFF. The CDR3 DNA follows: TGTGCCATCAGTGAGTTCGGGAACACTGAAGCTTTCTTT.

The chain employs TRBV15 and TRBJ1-4; no clear D gene. Trimming stripped 11 bases from V and 4 bases from J, with 20 bases between. This CDR3 contains 15 residues. CDR1 and CDR2 (germline): LNHNV, YYDKDF (reference sequence). Written as DNA, the CDR3 is TGTGCCTCTCGGGGAGGGCCCCCTTTTAATGAAAAACTGTTTTTT. It is translated as CASRGGPPFNEKLFF.

This clone was recorded a few times. The V gene is TRBV5-1, the J gene TRBJ1-1, with 8 bases that match TRBD1. The CDR3 sequence is 16 residues long. Per germline, CDR1 SGHRS and CDR2 YFSETQ. The V and J ends lost 3 bases and 0 bases, in that order; junction bases with no gene match: 7. The CDR3 bases are TGCGCCAGCAGCTGGGGACAGGTGACGATGAACACTGAAGCTTTCTTT. It yields the protein CASSWGQVTMNTEAFF.

This chain joins TRBV21-1 and TRBJ2-7; the table's D call, TRBD1, was not checked against the DNA. TRBV21-1 is marked as a pseudogene. This CDR3 is 13 amino acids long. This CDR3 is CASTGTGAYEQYV. CDR3 coding DNA: TGTGCCAGCACCGGGACAGGGGCTTACGAGCAGTACGTC.

The chain joins TRBV11-3 to TRBJ2-4; maybe TRBD2 (5 bases). The CDR3 is 17 amino acids. V lost 5 bases and J lost 1, with 18 bases in between. The germline V gene encodes CDR1 SGHNT and CDR2 YENEEA. The CDR3 DNA reads TGTGCCAGCAGCCCCCCGAGGGTGATCGGGGCCAAAAACATTCAGTACTTC. Its translation is CASSPPRVIGAKNIQYF.

Here the CDR3 reads CASSDGSAGSYNEQFF. The CDR3 nucleotides are TGTGCCAGCAGTGACGGTTCTGCGGGTTCCTACAATGAGCAGTTCTTC. V usage is TRBV6-4 and J usage is TRBJ2-1; D might be TRBD2 (5 bases). From germline, CDR1 is MRHNA and CDR2 SNTAGT. Trimming pared 2 bases from V and 1 base from J, leaving 12 bases between. The CDR3 runs to 16 residues.

The chain links TRBV9 to TRBJ2-3, with 8 bases matching TRBD2. The germline gives CDR1 SGDLS, CDR2 YYNGEE. The CDR3 sequence is 18 residues long. Trimming took 2 bases from V and 0 from J; bases not matched to a gene: 11. This CDR3 reads CASSVGSGIWISTDTQYF. CDR3 sequence (DNA): TGTGCCAGCAGCGTTGGTAGCGGGATTTGGATAAGCACAGATACGCAGTATTTT.

The genes are TRBV7-2 and TRBJ2-2, with 8 nucleotides matching TRBD1. Germline V gene lookup returns CDR1 SGHTA and CDR2 FQGNSA. V shed 6 bases, J shed 2 bases, and the junction held 8 bases outside the gene matches. This CDR3 region has 16 residues. This chain's CDR3 is CASRSPGQANTGELFF. The CDR3, as DNA: TGTGCCAGCAGATCACCGGGACAGGCTAACACCGGGGAGCTGTTTTTT.

This chain uses TRBV4-2 with TRBJ2-7; 9 bases align to TRBD2. Germline V gene data show CDR1 as LGHNA and CDR2 as YNFKEQ. V shed 0 bases and J 3 bases; nucleotides not matched to a gene: 6. The CDR3 consists of 16 residues. CDR3 loop: CASSQDWASGDYEQYF. As DNA, the CDR3 is TGTGCCAGCAGCCAAGACTGGGCTAGCGGGGACTACGAGCAGTACTTC.

The chain uses TRBV2 and TRBJ1-6; D uncertain. Trimming pared 2 bases from V and 11 bases from J, leaving 16 bases between. In germline, CDR1 is SNHLY, CDR2 FYNNEI. This CDR3 has 15 residues. CDR3: CASSERVARNPPLHF. For the CDR3, the DNA is TGTGCCAGCAGTGAAAGAGTGGCCAGGAATCCACCCCTCCACTTT.

The V gene is TRBV2, the J gene TRBJ2-7; D remains ambiguous. This CDR3 comprises 14 residues. Germline CDR1 reads SNHLY; CDR2 reads FYNNEI. V lost 2 bases and J lost 3, with 11 bases in between. In nucleotides, the CDR3 is TGTGCCAGCAGTGAAAGAGGCAAAATCTACGAGCAGTACTTC. Encoded protein: CASSERGKIYEQYF.

The chain couples TRBV6-1 to TRBJ1-5; 9 nucleotides agree with TRBD1. The CDR3 runs to 15 residues. V dropped 6 bases and J dropped 7; count of bases not matched to a gene: 10. CDR1 and CDR2 (germline): MNHNS, SASEGT. CDR3 DNA: TGTGCCAGCAGCCTACAGGGGGCGCAGGGGCAGCCCCAGCATTTT. This codes for CASSLQGAQGQPQHF.

The chain has TRBV7-2 and TRBJ1-2; D remains unclear. The CDR3 loop spans 16 amino acids. CDR1 and CDR2 (germline): SGHTA, FQGNSA. V was cut by 5 bases and J by 5 bases, with 21 bases left in between. CDR3 sequence (DNA): TGTGCCAGCAGCATCCAGTCTTTTCTGTCCCCATATGGCTACACCTTC. Amino acids: CASSIQSFLSPYGYTF.

V and J are TRBV9 and TRBJ1-1; D gene unclear. Trimming pared 0 bases from V and 4 bases from J, leaving 10 bases between. This CDR3 is 14 amino acids long. CDR1 and CDR2 from the germline V gene are SGDLS and YYNGEE. The CDR3 coding sequence is TGTGCCAGCAGCGTAGATAGGGAGAGCACTGAAGCTTTCTTT. This translates into CASSVDRESTEAFF.

The J gene is TRBJ1-1, the V gene TRBV2; 8 bases agree with TRBD1. The CDR3 is 15 amino acids. Germline V lookup: CDR1 SNHLY, CDR2 FYNNEI. V trimming: 4 bases; J trimming: 4 bases; junction bases outside the gene matches: 8. The CDR3 region is CASSGTGYEGTEAFF. The CDR3, as DNA: TGTGCCAGCAGTGGGACAGGGTACGAAGGCACTGAAGCTTTCTTT.

The chain recombines TRBV5-4 with TRBJ2-4; 9 bases are a match to TRBD2. The CDR3 is 19 residues long. V shed 4 bases, J shed 0 bases, and the junction held 14 bases outside the gene matches. Germline V gene sequence: CDR1 SGHNT, CDR2 YYREEE (reference sequence). The CDR3 DNA follows: TGTGCCAGCAGCCTGCCCTTAGCGGGAGTAGCCCTAGCCAAAAACATTCAGTACTTC. Translating it yields CASSLPLAGVALAKNIQYF.

The chain carries TRBV28 and TRBJ2-7; D is perhaps TRBD1 (6 bases). V lost 8 bases to trimming and J lost 2 bases, with 10 bases between them. Germline CDR1 MDHEN, CDR2 SYDVKM. The CDR3 has 12 residues. The CDR3 DNA sequence: TGTGCCAGCTGGAGGACAGCCTACGAGCAGTACTTC. Protein: CASWRTAYEQYF.

The gene calls are TRBV14 and TRBJ1-1; the D is unclear. The CDR3 has 13 residues. With 1 base removed from V and 5 bases from J, the gap between germline ends came to 8 bases. CDR1 is SGHDN, CDR2 FVKESK, per germline. The CDR3 is CASSQGRVTEAFF. The CDR3 DNA reads as TGTGCCAGCAGCCAAGGCCGGGTTACTGAAGCTTTCTTT.

This chain links TRBV28 with TRBJ2-5; possibly TRBD1 for D (6 bases). This CDR3 contains 14 residues. Trimming pared 5 bases from V and 4 bases from J, leaving 14 bases between. The germline V gene has CDR1 MDHEN and CDR2 SYDVKM. The CDR3 loop is CASSPSDRRETQYF. The CDR3 DNA reads TGTGCCAGCAGTCCCTCAGACAGGCGAGAGACCCAGTACTTC.

This sequence joins TRBV4-1 and TRBJ2-5, with TRBD1 matching 7 bases. Losses at the gene ends were 5 bases for V and 1 base for J; bases not matched to a gene: 7. The CDR3 is made up of 15 amino acids. Germline values: CDR1 MGHRA, CDR2 YSYEKL. CDR3: CASSTRDSTQETQYF. DNA of the CDR3: TGCGCCAGCAGCACCCGGGACAGCACCCAAGAGACCCAGTACTTC.

V is TRBV3-1 (or the pseudogene TRBV3-2) and J is TRBJ1-3; D is unclear. The CDR3 loop spans 15 amino acids. Germline CDR1 reads LGHDT; CDR2 reads YNNKEL (reference sequence). V was pared by 1 base and J by 0 bases, with 7 bases between. CDR3 region: CASSQARISGNTIYF. CDR3 DNA sequence: TGTGCCAGCAGCCAAGCCAGAATCTCTGGAAACACCATATATTTT.

The chain joins TRBV6-5 to TRBJ1-2; D possibly corresponds to TRBD1 (5 bases). Germline V gene lookup returns CDR1 MNHEY and CDR2 SVGAGI. This CDR3 is 15 amino acids long. The V gene lost 7 bases and the J gene lost 4 bases, with 19 bases spanning the gap. The CDR3 loop is CASIYDVQDIYGYTF. CDR3 bases: TGTGCCAGCATATACGACGTACAGGACATCTATGGCTACACCTTC.

This clone turned up a few times. The chain couples TRBV4-1 to TRBJ2-2; 12 nucleotides line up with TRBD2. With 5 bases clipped from V and 3 bases from J, the junction kept 7 bases outside the gene matches. The CDR3 is 17 amino acids. The germline CDR1 and CDR2 sequences are MGHRA and YSYEKL. DNA for the CDR3: TGCGCCAGCAGCGCTGGACTAGCGGGACGGGACACCGGGGAGCTGTTTTTT. Protein product: CASSAGLAGRDTGELFF.

The V and J genes are TRBV5-3 and TRBJ2-4, with 13 nucleotides matching TRBD2. TRBV5-3 is noted as an ORF with a role that remains uncertain. The CDR3 totals 14 residues. Trimming cost V 0 bases and J 9 bases; bases outside gene matches: 0. CDR3 region: CARSLGTSGGIQYF. The CDR3 DNA sequence: TGTGCCAGAAGCTTGGGGACTAGCGGGGGCATTCAGTACTTC.

The chain uses TRBV6-4 and TRBJ2-1; no clear D. The V and J ends lost 0 bases and 6 bases respectively, with 6 bases between them. Germline-derived CDR1 and CDR2 are MRHNA and SNTAGT. The CDR3 spans 13 residues. DNA of the CDR3: TGTGCCAGCAGTGACTCGGGCAGCAATGAGCAGTTCTTC. Amino acid sequence: CASSDSGSNEQFF.

The chain is built from TRBV5-6 and TRBJ2-6; maybe TRBD2 (5 bases). CDR1 is SGHDT and CDR2 is YYEEEE in the germline V gene. The V gene lost 2 bases and the J gene lost 2 bases, with 14 bases spanning the gap. This CDR3 has 17 amino acids. The CDR3 here is CASSLRGSLPGANVLTF. In nucleotides, the CDR3 is TGTGCCAGCAGCTTAAGAGGGAGCCTTCCTGGGGCCAACGTCCTGACTTTC.

The chain employs TRBV29-1 and TRBJ2-5, with 7 positions matching TRBD1. This CDR3 has 12 amino acids. Germline V gene data show CDR1 as SQVTM and CDR2 as ANQGSEA. The ends lost 7 bases at V and 5 bases at J; junction bases unmatched: 7. As DNA, the CDR3 is TGCAGCGCCCGAGGGGGCGGGGAGACCCAGTACTTC. Protein: CSARGGGETQYF.